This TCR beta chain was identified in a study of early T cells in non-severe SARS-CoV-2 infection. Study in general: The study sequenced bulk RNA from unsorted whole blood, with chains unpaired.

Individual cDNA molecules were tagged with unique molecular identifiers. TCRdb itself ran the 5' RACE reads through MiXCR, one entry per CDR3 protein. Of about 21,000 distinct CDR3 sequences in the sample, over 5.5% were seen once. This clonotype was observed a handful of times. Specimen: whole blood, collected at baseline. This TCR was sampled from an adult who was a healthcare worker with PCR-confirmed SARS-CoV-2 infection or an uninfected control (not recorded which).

The CDR3 region is CASSLNRLSSPLHF. DNA of the CDR3: TGTGCCAGCAGTTTAAACAGGCTTAGTTCACCCCTCCACTTT. This rearrangement joins TRBV27 to TRBJ1-6; weak D call: TRBD1 (5 bases). The CDR3 contains 14 residues. The germline CDR1 and CDR2 sequences are MNHEY and SMNVEV (reference sequence). The germline V and J ends were trimmed by 2 bases and 9 bases, with 11 bases remaining between them.